A selection of T cell receptor beta chains follows, all from one sample in a study of shared clonotypes between healthy human individuals. The table came from immunoSEQ multiplex PCR; TCRdb's copy has only in-frame clones and leaves some out. Counted here are hundreds of thousands of clones, roughly 72% occurring once; the ten biggest clones make up more than 10%. Sequenced: PBMCs. The receptors come from a woman aged 40 to 50 in good health. Some clones in this sample may be carry-over from other donors' samples. The CDR3 runs from the conserved cysteine through the conserved F or W. The order of the fields is V gene, J gene, D gene, clone size, CDR3 DNA, CDR3 protein. The D gene is left open where the match is weak. Clone size is stated in some rows and not others, as once, few, many or a class when expanded.

TRBV5-1	TRBJ1-1	NA	NA	TGCGCCAGCAGCCCGCAAGGGGCGGCTGAAGCTTTCTTT	CASSPQGAAEAFF
TRBV10-1	TRBJ2-3	NA	NA	TGCGCCAGCAGCGGGTCCCGGGACAACACAGATACGCAGTATTTT	CASSGSRDNTDTQYF
TRBV10-3	TRBJ2-7	NA	NA	TGTGCCATCAGTGGGACGGGAATGGGGTACGAGCAGTACTTC	CAISGTGMGYEQYF
TRBV7-8	TRBJ2-7	NA	NA	TGTGCCAGCAGAACTGGGGGGACGTACGAGCAGTACTTC	CASRTGGTYEQYF
TRBV30	TRBJ2-7	NA	NA	TGTGCCTGGAGTGTAGGTTCCGAGCAGTACTTC	CAWSVGSEQYF
TRBV7-9	TRBJ2-2	NA	NA	TGTGCCAGCAGCTTACAGGGGTCCGGGGAGCTGTTTTTT	CASSLQGSGELFF
TRBV11-1	TRBJ1-2	TRBD1	once	TGTGCCAGCAGCCCTTACTCTGGACAGGGTAGGTTGGATGGCTACACCTTC	CASSPYSGQGRLDGYTF
TRBV11-2	TRBJ1-4	TRBD1	NA	TGTGCCAGCAGCTTAGATTGGGTGGGACAGATAAATGAAAAACTGTTTTTT	CASSLDWVGQINEKLFF
TRBV7-2	TRBJ2-1	TRBD2	NA	TGTGCCAGCATCCCCCGGACTAGCGGGTACAATGAGCAGTTCTTC	CASIPRTSGYNEQFF
TRBV7-2	TRBJ1-2	NA	few	TGTGCCAGCAGCTTAGAGGGCCTCTATGGCTACACCTTC	CASSLEGLYGYTF
TRBV2	TRBJ2-5	NA	many	TGTGCCAGTTCCAGGGAGGTAGCCGAGACCCAGTACTTC	CASSREVAETQYF
TRBV18	TRBJ1-3	NA	NA	TGTGCCAGCTCACAGGCGACGGAGGCTGGAAACACCATATATTTT	CASSQATEAGNTIYF
TRBV19	TRBJ2-3	NA	NA	TGTGCCAGTAGTATTGGCCCGAGCACAGATACGCAGTATTTT	CASSIGPSTDTQYF
TRBV25-1	TRBJ1-1	NA	NA	TGTGCCAGCAGTGAAAAGGGGGGGCTGACTGAAGCTTTCTTT	CASSEKGGLTEAFF
TRBV13	TRBJ2-7	NA	few	TGTGCCAGCAGCCTAACCCCCTACTCCTACGAGCAGTACTTC	CASSLTPYSYEQYF
TRBV16	TRBJ1-2	TRBD1	few	TGTGCCAGCAGCCGGACAAGACAGGGATCACGTGGCTACACCTTC	CASSRTRQGSRGYTF
TRBV14	TRBJ1-5	NA	NA	TGTGCCAGCAGCCAAGATCTTGCAGGGGAAAATCAGCCCCAGCATTTT	CASSQDLAGENQPQHF
TRBV27	TRBJ2-7	TRBD1	once	TGTGCCAGCCGGACAGGCGCCTACGAGCAGTACTTC	CASRTGAYEQYF
TRBV5-4	TRBJ1-1	NA	NA	TGTGCCAGCAGCTCCCCCGGAGCAGCGAGGACAACTGAAGCTTTCTTT	CASSSPGAARTTEAFF
TRBV10-3	TRBJ2-7	NA	NA	TGTGCCATCAGTGAGATACAGGACGGCGAGCAGTACTTC	CAISEIQDGEQYF
TRBV2	TRBJ1-2	NA	few	TGTGCCAGCAGTAGGACGTATGACAGGCCCGCTGGCTACACCTTC	CASSRTYDRPAGYTF
TRBV7-7	TRBJ2-5	NA	NA	TGTGCTAGCAGCCGGGACGGGACACATCAAGAGACCCAGTACTTC	CASSRDGTHQETQYF
TRBV5-6	TRBJ1-2	NA	NA	TGTGCCAGCAGTCCAGGACGGAACTATGGCTACACCTTC	CASSPGRNYGYTF
TRBV29-1	TRBJ2-1	TRBD2	NA	TGCAGCGTCTCCTTTCTTGCTAGCGGGGGAAATGAGCAGTTCTTC	CSVSFLASGGNEQFF
TRBV30	TRBJ1-1	NA	NA	TGTGCCTGGAGTACAGGGCTGATGAACACTGAAGCTTTCTTT	CAWSTGLMNTEAFF
TRBV19	TRBJ2-5	NA	NA	TGTGCCAGTAGTATAGCTAGCGACCAAGAGACCCAGTACTTC	CASSIASDQETQYF
TRBV10-3	TRBJ1-1	TRBD1	NA	TGTGCCATCAGTAAACAGGGGTATATAGAAGCTTTCTTT	CAISKQGYIEAFF
TRBV11-2	TRBJ2-7	NA	NA	TGTGCCAGCAGAGGCATGGGGGGGGCTTCAACCTACGAGCAGTACTTC	CASRGMGGASTYEQYF
TRBV29-1	TRBJ2-5	TRBD1	many	TGCAGCGTTGGCCCCCATGACAGGGTTGGAGAGACCCAGTACTTC	CSVGPHDRVGETQYF
TRBV6-1	TRBJ1-1	NA	NA	TGTGCCAGCAGTGAACCCCAAACTGAAGCTTTCTTT	CASSEPQTEAFF
TRBV6-6	TRBJ2-5	TRBD2	NA	TGTGCCAGCAGACGGACTAGCGGGTGGGAGACCCAGTACTTC	CASRRTSGWETQYF
TRBV11-3	TRBJ1-1	NA	NA	TGTGCCAGCATAAGGGGGGACTCGTCGGGCGATTTCTTT	CASIRGDSSGDFF
TRBV19	TRBJ1-1	TRBD1	NA	TGTGCCAGTAGTATGTCCCGCGGCGGAGGGGGCGTCGGCGAAGCTTTCTTT	CASSMSRGGGGVGEAFF
TRBV14	TRBJ2-1	TRBD2	NA	TGTGCCAGCAGACCAAGCGGACTAGCGGGAGTCAATGAGCAGTTCTTC	CASRPSGLAGVNEQFF
TRBV18	TRBJ2-2	NA	NA	TGTGCCAGCTCACCACTTTCCCGGGAGCTTGGCACCGGGGAGCTGTTTTTT	CASSPLSRELGTGELFF
TRBV7-9	TRBJ1-1	TRBD1	few	TGTGCCAGCAGCCCAAACAACAGGGGGGGAAACACTGAAGCTTTCTTT	CASSPNNRGGNTEAFF
TRBV6-6	TRBJ2-7	NA	once	TGTGCCAGCAGGCGAACCTACGAGCAGTACTTC	CASRRTYEQYF
TRBV7-2	TRBJ2-3	NA	once	TGTGCCAGCAGCCTCGCTCGGCCAGCAGATACGCAGTATTTT	CASSLARPADTQYF
TRBV6-1	TRBJ2-3	NA	NA	TGTGCCAGCACCGAAGGTATAGGGGACACGCAGTATTTT	CASTEGIGDTQYF
TRBV9	TRBJ2-7	NA	NA	TGTGCCAGCAGCGTGGAGGGGGACTACGAGCAGTACTTC	CASSVEGDYEQYF
TRBV5-1	TRBJ2-5	TRBD1	NA	TGCGCCAGCAGCTTGGAGGGGCAGGGGGCGCGTTGGGGAGAGACCCAGTACTTC	CASSLEGQGARWGETQYF
TRBV19	TRBJ1-5	TRBD1	NA	TGTGCCAGTAGTATTCGTCAGGGGGTAGATCAGCCCCAGCATTTT	CASSIRQGVDQPQHF
TRBV6-4	TRBJ2-1	NA	many	TGTGCCAGCGCCCCCCGGGAGTCCCACAATGAGCAGTTCTTC	CASAPRESHNEQFF
TRBV10-2	TRBJ1-5	NA	once	TGCGCCAGCAGTGAGCCAGGGAGCAATCAGCCCCAGCATTTT	CASSEPGSNQPQHF
TRBV11-2	TRBJ2-7	TRBD1	NA	TGTGCCACCCAAGGGGGCAGCACCTACGAGCAGTACTTC	CATQGGSTYEQYF
TRBV5-1	TRBJ2-3	NA	NA	TGCGCCAGCAGCTTGGTTGGAGATACGCAGTATTTT	CASSLVGDTQYF
TRBV5-1	TRBJ1-1	NA	few	TGCGCCAGCAGTCTCCAGGGGTTTATGAACACTGAAGCTTTCTTT	CASSLQGFMNTEAFF
TRBV28	TRBJ1-5	TRBD1	NA	TGTGCCAGCAATACAGGGGGGAATCAGCCCCAGCATTTT	CASNTGGNQPQHF
TRBV14	TRBJ2-7	NA	NA	TGTGCCAGCAGCCAAGGGGTCCGGATAGCCGAGCAGTACTTC	CASSQGVRIAEQYF
TRBV28	TRBJ2-3	NA	NA	TGTGCCAGCAGTACTATAGCAGTGGGAAGTAGAGATACGCAGTATTTT	CASSTIAVGSRDTQYF